The 13 T cell receptor beta chains in this list originate from one sample, sequenced in a study of CD8+ T cells in alopecia areata. Treatment reported: oral pan-JAK inhibitor, 5-10 mg twice daily. RNA was isolated and reverse transcribed to cDNA, the sequencing template. Libraries were prepared by immunoSEQ multiplex PCR; TCRdb keeps only in-frame clonotypes and omits some of them. This table holds about 200,000 clones, less than 65% found once. The source was CD4+ T cells sorted from blood, collected at week 24, from a patient treated with tofacitinib. The origin of the receptors is a human donor with alopecia areata.

The V and J genes are TRBV30 and TRBJ1-4; a weak D match, TRBD1 (6 bases). The ends were cut back, 1 base at V and 5 bases at J, with 17 bases in the middle. The V gene's germline CDR1 is GTSNPN and CDR2 SVGIG (reference sequence). The CDR3 has 16 amino acids. The CDR3 sequence is CAWSGSWTAVNEKLFF. Written as DNA, the CDR3 is TGTGCCTGGAGTGGTAGTTGGACAGCGGTAAATGAAAAACTGTTTTTT.

J is TRBJ1-2 and V is TRBV29-1, with TRBD1 identical over 7 bases. The CDR3 is 13 amino acids. J gave up 7 bases and V 4 bases, and 9 bases lay outside the gene matches. The V gene's germline CDR1 is SQVTM and CDR2 ANQGSEA. CDR3 sequence (DNA): TGCAGCGTTGCCCTGACAGGGCTGGGTGGCTACACCTTC. This gives the protein CSVALTGLGGYTF.

The J gene is TRBJ2-3, the V gene TRBV5-1; D possibly corresponds to TRBD1 (5 bases). Trimming took 0 bases from V and 3 from J, leaving 8 bases between them. Germline V gene lookup returns CDR1 SGHRS and CDR2 YFSETQ. The CDR3 contains 14 residues. The CDR3 sequence is CASSLEKGTDTQYF. DNA for the CDR3: TGCGCCAGCAGCTTGGAAAAGGGGACAGATACGCAGTATTTT.

This clone turned up a few times. V gene TRBV6-1 combines with J gene TRBJ2-7, with D tentatively TRBD1 (5 bases). The CDR3 sequence is 12 residues long. Trimming shortened V by 4 bases and J by 8 bases, and 12 bases separated the two germline ends. CDR1 and CDR2 (germline): MNHNS, SASEGT. CDR3 nucleotides: TGTGCCAGCAGTGCAACAGGTGGCAAGCAGTACTTC. Its translation: CASSATGGKQYF.

The V gene is TRBV4-1, the J gene TRBJ2-7; the match to TRBD1 covers 10 bases. The length of the CDR3 is 17 residues. V lost 1 base, J lost 4 bases, and 10 bases stayed unmatched. The germline gives CDR1 MGHRA, CDR2 YSYEKL. The CDR3 region is CASSQGTDRGRGYEQYF. The CDR3 DNA sequence: TGCGCCAGCAGCCAAGGAACTGACAGGGGGCGAGGGTACGAGCAGTACTTC.

The chain employs TRBV2 and TRBJ1-2; tentatively, D is TRBD1 (5 bases). V dropped 4 bases and J dropped 8 bases, with 11 bases sitting between them. CDR3 length: 12 residues. CDR1 and CDR2 from the germline V gene are SNHLY and FYNNEI. This CDR3 is CASSVRGEGYTF. The CDR3 DNA reads as TGTGCCAGCAGTGTTAGGGGAGAAGGCTACACCTTC.

This sequence joins TRBV5-1 and TRBJ1-5; the D gene is possibly TRBD1 (6 bases). CDR1 SGHRS and CDR2 YFSETQ come from the germline V gene. Between the trimmed V and J ends, which lost 1 base and 4 bases, there was a span of 15 bases. CDR3 size: 16 residues. The CDR3 loop reads CASSLTGTEGNQPQHF. CDR3 DNA sequence: TGCGCCAGCAGCTTGACAGGGACGGAGGGGAATCAGCCCCAGCATTTT.

The chain uses TRBV14 and TRBJ1-1; D unclear. Germline CDR1 is SGHDN and CDR2 is FVKESK. The CDR3 sequence is 13 residues long. V was trimmed by 1 base and J by 1 base, leaving 4 bases between them. In nucleotides, the CDR3 is TGTGCCAGCAGCCAAGCTAGGAACACTGAAGCTTTCTTT. Translation gives CASSQARNTEAFF.

In this sample, this clone turned up once. The chain couples TRBV19 to TRBJ2-2; possible D gene TRBD2, 7 bases. V lost 1 base, J lost 3 bases, and 12 bases lay in between. Per germline, CDR1 LNHDA and CDR2 SQIVND (reference sequence). The CDR3 loop spans 16 amino acids. The CDR3 DNA follows: TGTGCCAGTAGTATAGGTCACGGGGGGCACACCGGGGAGCTGTTTTTT. Translated, it gives CASSIGHGGHTGELFF. The full variable domain, rest sourced from reference TRBV19 and TRBJ2-2, is DGGITQSPKYLFRKEGQNVTLSCEQNLNHDAMYWYRQDPGQGLRLIYYSQIVNDFQKGDIAEGYSVSREKKESFPLTVTSAQKNPTAFYLCASSIGHGGHTGELFFGEGSRLTVL.

V and J are TRBV11-2 and TRBJ1-5; D ambiguous. Trimming took 5 bases from V and 5 from J, leaving 10 bases between them. The CDR3 totals 13 residues. Germline V gene sequence: CDR1 SGHAT, CDR2 FQNNGV. The CDR3 loop reads CASSPSVDQPQHF. CDR3 sequence (DNA): TGTGCCAGCAGCCCATCTGTCGATCAGCCCCAGCATTTT.

V gene TRBV29-1 combines with J gene TRBJ1-1; the D is unclear. Per the germline V gene, CDR1 is SQVTM and CDR2 is ANQGSEA. V lost 3 bases to trimming and J lost 0 bases, with 11 bases between them. The CDR3 contains 14 residues. The CDR3 region is CSVEHQPMNTEAFF. The CDR3 nucleotides read TGCAGCGTTGAGCATCAGCCCATGAACACTGAAGCTTTCTTT.

This clone was seen once. The J gene is TRBJ2-3, the V gene TRBV7-3; perhaps TRBD1 as D (6 bases). Per germline, CDR1 SGHTA and CDR2 FQGTGA. The CDR3 spans 14 residues. Trimming removed 5 bases at V and 14 bases at J, with 23 bases between. CDR3 in DNA: TGTGCCAGCAGCCTAGTGGGGGCAGATTCGCTCCGGTATTTT. This translates into CASSLVGADSLRYF.

This clone was seen a handful of times. The gene calls are TRBV7-6 and TRBJ2-1; a possible D gene is TRBD2 (5 bases). Trimming stripped 4 bases from V and 7 bases from J, with 17 bases between. The CDR3 extends over 15 amino acids. Germline CDR1 is SGHVS and CDR2 is FNYEAQ. The CDR3 spells CASSSRSLWENEQFF. CDR3 DNA: TGTGCCAGCAGCTCCCGGAGCCTCTGGGAGAATGAGCAGTTCTTC.